This T cell receptor (beta chain) is drawn from a study of blood T cells in healthy people across ages. The study's findings and limits: Using unsorted PBMCs precluded a conclusive naive versus antigen-experienced comparison. Significant beta diversity loss was already apparent by age roughly 40, declining roughly linearly.

Primed by a sample-barcoded 5' primer and a J-beta primer mix, a second PCR proceeded for 7 to 11 cycles. Per-sample output comprised a minimum of 2.5 million paired-end reads containing CDR3. TCRdb re-called the 5' RACE reads with MiXCR, one entry per CDR3 protein. Of hundreds of thousands of distinct CDR3 sequences in the sample, around 48% are singletons; the top ten hold 13%. Donors ranged from about 6 to 90 years old and were healthy Caucasians in Russia. Germline trimming cut 3 bases from V and 11 bases from J; bases unmatched to any gene: 6. The CDR3 length is 12 residues. Per germline, CDR1 SGHTA and CDR2 FQGNSA. Regarding this clonotype: Its target is unknown.

V gene TRBV7-2 combines with J gene TRBJ2-5, with 7 nucleotides matching TRBD1. The source is a man younger than 45 in good health. Sequencing input: blood. CDR3 nucleotide sequence: TGTGCCAGCAGCTTGGATACAGGGGTGCAGTACTTC. The encoded protein is CASSLDTGVQYF.